The 5 T cell receptor beta chains presented below share a single source sample, sequenced in a study of CD8+CD57+ T cells in acquired aplastic anemia. It was genomic DNA that served as the template for profiling TCR beta VDJ and CDR3. From the reads, TCRdb called clonotypes with MiXCR, one entry per CDR3 protein. The sample shows around 180,000 distinct CDR3 sequences, around 65% of them seen only once. The sequencing sample was made of sorted CD4+, CD8+, or CD8+CD57+ T cells (not recorded which) from PBMCs. The receptors were gathered from a human donor with severe aplastic anemia or a healthy control (not recorded which).

This chain links TRBV7-8 with TRBJ1-4; D is perhaps TRBD1 (6 bases). Trimming took 6 bases from V and 7 from J, leaving 15 bases between them. CDR3 length equals 14 residues. Germline CDR1 and CDR2: SGHVS and FQNEAQ. CDR3 sequence: CASRQVQGGEKLFF. In DNA, the CDR3 is TGTGCCAGCAGGCAGGTCCAAGGGGGTGAAAAACTGTTTTTT.

This chain uses TRBV6-1 with TRBJ1-1; TRBD1 aligns across 7 bases. Germline loops: CDR1 MNHNS, CDR2 SASEGT. V shed 7 bases and J 6 bases; nucleotides not matched to a gene: 29. The CDR3 sequence is 20 residues long. CDR3 sequence (DNA): TGTGCCAGCATGGATTGGGGGCAAGACAGGGCGTACGACCCAAGGGCTGAAGCTTTCTTT. Residues: CASMDWGQDRAYDPRAEAFF.

The CDR3 DNA is TGCAGCTTGGGACAGGGGAACTACGAGCAGTACTTC. This sequence encodes CSLGQGNYEQYF. This sequence joins TRBV29-1 and TRBJ2-7; 10 bases line up with TRBD1. Germline V gene lookup returns CDR1 SQVTM and CDR2 ANQGSEA. This CDR3 has 12 residues. Trimming removed 8 bases from V and 3 bases from J; junction bases left unmatched: 4.

The chain carries TRBV29-1 and TRBJ2-5; D is possibly TRBD2 (5 bases). CDR1 SQVTM and CDR2 ANQGSEA come from the germline V gene. The length of the CDR3 is 14 residues. V was cut by 3 bases and J by 5 bases, with 16 bases left in between. The CDR3 sequence is CSVDGWAGEETQYF. In DNA form, the CDR3 reads TGCAGCGTTGACGGCTGGGCTGGGGAGGAGACCCAGTACTTC.

This chain connects TRBV15 to TRBJ2-7; tentative D call: TRBD2 (5 bases). CDR3 length: 16 residues. Trimming removed 3 bases at V and 3 bases at J, with 18 bases between. The V gene's germline CDR1 is LNHNV and CDR2 YYDKDF (reference sequence). CDR3 residues: CATSSRFGKLGYEQYF. The CDR3 nucleotides are TGTGCCACCAGCAGTAGATTCGGGAAGTTGGGCTACGAGCAGTACTTC. Full variable domain (missing parts from reference TRBV15 and TRBJ2-7): DAMVIQNPRYQVTQFGKPVTLSCSQTLNHNVMYWYQQKSSQAPKLLFHYYDKDFNNEADTPDNFQSRRPNTSFCFLDIRSPGLGDTAMYLCATSSRFGKLGYEQYFGPGTRLTVT.